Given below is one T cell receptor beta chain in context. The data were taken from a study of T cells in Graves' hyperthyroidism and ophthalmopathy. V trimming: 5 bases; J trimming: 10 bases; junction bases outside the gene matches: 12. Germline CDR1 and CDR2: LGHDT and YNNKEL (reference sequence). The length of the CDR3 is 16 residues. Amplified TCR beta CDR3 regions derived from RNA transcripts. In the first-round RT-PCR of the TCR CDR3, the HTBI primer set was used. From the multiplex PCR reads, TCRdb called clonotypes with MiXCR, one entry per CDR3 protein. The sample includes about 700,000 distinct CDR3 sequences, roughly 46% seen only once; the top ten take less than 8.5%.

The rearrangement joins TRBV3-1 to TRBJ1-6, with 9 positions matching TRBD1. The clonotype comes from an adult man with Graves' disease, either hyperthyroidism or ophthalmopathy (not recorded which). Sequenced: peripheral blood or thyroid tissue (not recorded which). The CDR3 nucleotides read TGTGCCAGCAGCTCATACCCGGACAGGGGTGAATCACCCCTCCACTTT. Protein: CASSSYPDRGESPLHF.